Presented here are 15 T cell receptor beta chains from one specimen sequenced in a study of regulatory T cells in long-lasting Graves disease. iRepertoire HTBI primers and Arm-PCR of CDR3 regions built TCR beta libraries. TCRdb recomputed calls from the multiplex PCR reads with MiXCR, one row per CDR3 protein. The table shows more than 350,000 distinct CDR3 sequences, with approximately 15% occurring only once. The time point is: newly diagnosed GD, antithyroid drugs for less than 3 months. Extracted PBMC RNA gave rise to the TCR library. The same sample was also used in a study of T cells in Graves' hyperthyroidism and ophthalmopathy.

The sequencing used peripheral blood mononuclear cells (PBMCs), collected at new diagnosis, from a patient treated with antithyroid drugs. Receptor source: a woman under 40 with Graves disease.

Remarks on this clonotype: This may stem from a read error, because a much larger clone lies one nucleotide away. The DNA of the CDR3 is TGTGCCAGCAGCTTAGGCCTCAGCGGGAGGGTCTCCAGAACCAATGAGCAGTTCTTC. It specifies CASSLGLSGRVSRTNEQFF. The gene calls are TRBV13 and TRBJ2-3; 10 bases align to TRBD2. The tail of the sequence fits TRBJ2-1 better, so the J call may be wrong. The CDR3 has 19 residues. Germline CDR1 reads PRHDT; CDR2 reads FYEKMQ (reference sequence).

This clonotype has more than one count but fewer than ten. V is TRBV9 and J is TRBJ2-5; perhaps TRBD1 as D (6 bases). V lost 4 bases and J 2 bases, leaving 15 bases between the germline ends. The CDR3 loop spans 15 amino acids. Germline lookup yields CDR1 SGDLS and CDR2 YYNGEE. DNA for the CDR3: TGTGCCAGCAGCCCGGAAGGTGGACAGCAAGAGACCCAGTACTTC. Its protein product is CASSPEGGQQETQYF.

This clonotype was counted only a few times. The V call is TRBV7-9, the J call TRBJ2-2; 9 nucleotides align to TRBD1. The CDR3 consists of 16 residues. V shed 4 bases, J shed 7 bases, and the junction held 10 bases outside the gene matches. The germline V gene has CDR1 SEHNR and CDR2 FQNEAQ (reference sequence). The CDR3 coding sequence is TGTGCCAGCAGCTCCCGCCGGGACAGGGTGGTCGGGGAGCTGTTTTTT. Translation: CASSSRRDRVVGELFF.

The chain uses TRBV6-2 or TRBV6-3 and TRBJ2-1, with 11 nucleotides matching TRBD1. V shed 6 bases, J shed 0 bases, and the junction held 10 bases outside the gene matches. Germline V CDR1 and CDR2: MNHEY, SVGEGT. This CDR3 is 18 amino acids long. The CDR3 nucleotides read TGTGCCAGCAGGGGAGTCGAAGGGACAGGGGGCTCCTACAATGAGCAGTTCTTC. This sequence encodes CASRGVEGTGGSYNEQFF.

This clonotype turned up a few times. V is TRBV6-4 and J is TRBJ1-1, with 9 bases aligning to TRBD1. V trimming: 0 bases; J trimming: 3 bases; junction bases outside the gene matches: 8. Germline assignment: CDR1 MRHNA and CDR2 SNTAGT. The CDR3 is made up of 17 amino acids. CDR3 sequence reads: CASSDSGDRVYDTEAFF. For the CDR3, the DNA is TGTGCCAGCAGTGACTCCGGGGACAGGGTATATGACACTGAAGCTTTCTTT.

This clonotype was counted many times. The chain uses TRBV20-1 and TRBJ2-3, with no clear D. This CDR3 region has 13 residues. V lost 3 bases to trimming and J lost 5 bases, with 12 bases between them. Germline loops: CDR1 DFQATT, CDR2 SNEGSKA (reference sequence). Here the CDR3 DNA reads TGCAGTGCTAGTGGGGATCGCGTAGATACGCAGTATTTT. This codes for CSASGDRVDTQYF.

The chain carries TRBV7-9 and TRBJ2-2, with D possibly being TRBD2 (6 bases). Per germline, CDR1 SEHNR and CDR2 FQNEAQ (reference sequence). V lost 1 base to trimming and J lost 3 bases, with 12 bases between them. The CDR3 runs 16 residues. The CDR3 reads CASSLGGGMDTGELFF. CDR3 sequence (DNA): TGTGCCAGCAGCTTAGGCGGCGGGATGGACACCGGGGAGCTGTTTTTT.

The chain combines TRBV6-2 or TRBV6-3 with TRBJ2-7, with 10 bases matching TRBD1. V was clipped by 4 bases and J by 2 bases; unmatched bases: 5. The length of the CDR3 is 15 residues. CDR1 is MNHEY and CDR2 is SVGEGT in the germline V gene. CDR3 DNA: TGTGCCAGCAGTTCTGCCGGGACAGGGGCCTACGAGCAGTACTTC. It specifies CASSSAGTGAYEQYF.

This clonotype was observed a handful of times. The chain has TRBV9 and TRBJ1-1; unclear D gene. The CDR3 runs 13 residues. Trimming cost V 3 bases and J 1 base, with 7 bases left between them. Germline V gives CDR1 SGDLS, CDR2 YYNGEE. The CDR3 coding sequence is TGTGCCAGCAGCGCCCCCGGGAACACTGAAGCTTTCTTT. Translated: CASSAPGNTEAFF.

In this sample, this clonotype turned up a few times. V and J are TRBV6-1 and TRBJ1-4; TRBD1 might be the D (5 bases). Germline V CDR1 and CDR2: MNHNS, SASEGT. The CDR3 runs to 15 residues. V lost 3 bases, J lost 6 bases, and 14 bases lay in between. The CDR3, as DNA: TGTGCCAGCAGTGACGGTTGGACAAGGGATGAAAAACTGTTTTTT. Its translation is CASSDGWTRDEKLFF.

CDR3 DNA: TGTGCCTGGAGCGCTCGTTTCTACAATGAGCAGTTCTTC. It is translated as CAWSARFYNEQFF. The V and J genes are TRBV30 and TRBJ2-1; D is ambiguous. Trimming took 3 bases from V and 3 from J, leaving 9 bases between them. The CDR3 loop spans 13 amino acids. Germline CDR1 GTSNPN, CDR2 SVGIG (reference sequence).

The table lists this clonotype with a few counts. The chain uses TRBV20-1 and TRBJ2-2, with 7 bases identical to TRBD1. J was trimmed by 3 bases and V by 3 bases; bases with no gene match: 7. This CDR3 has 15 amino acids. CDR1 DFQATT and CDR2 SNEGSKA come from the germline V gene (reference sequence). CDR3 sequence reads: CSARTGIFDTGELFF. The CDR3 DNA is TGCAGTGCTAGGACAGGGATATTCGACACCGGGGAGCTGTTTTTT.

This clonotype has more than one count but fewer than ten. The V gene is TRBV4-1, the J gene TRBJ1-1, with D unclear. The CDR3 is made up of 13 amino acids. V gave up 4 bases and J gave up 4 bases, with 10 bases separating them. Germline CDR1 MGHRA, CDR2 YSYEKL. The CDR3 sequence is CASSPFGRTEAFF. Written as DNA, the CDR3 is TGCGCCAGCAGCCCGTTCGGCCGCACTGAAGCTTTCTTT.

Only a few counts were recorded for this clonotype. The V call is TRBV20-1, the J call TRBJ1-2; 9 bases fit TRBD1. The CDR3 spans 15 residues. The V segment lost 6 bases and the J segment 3 bases; nucleotides outside the gene matches: 11. Germline CDR1 DFQATT, CDR2 SNEGSKA (reference sequence). The CDR3 here is CSASITGGADYGYTF. DNA of the CDR3: TGCAGTGCCTCGATAACAGGGGGCGCGGACTATGGCTACACCTTC.

This clonotype was seen only a few times. V usage is TRBV7-9 and J usage is TRBJ1-3; D is undetermined. This CDR3 is built from 17 residues. The germline V gene encodes CDR1 SEHNR and CDR2 FQNEAQ (reference sequence). With 4 bases removed from V and 4 bases from J, the gap between germline ends came to 20 bases. CDR3 sequence (DNA): TGTGCCAGCAGCTCCCTCGGCACCATTCTGACGGGAAACACCATATATTTT. This codes for CASSSLGTILTGNTIYF.